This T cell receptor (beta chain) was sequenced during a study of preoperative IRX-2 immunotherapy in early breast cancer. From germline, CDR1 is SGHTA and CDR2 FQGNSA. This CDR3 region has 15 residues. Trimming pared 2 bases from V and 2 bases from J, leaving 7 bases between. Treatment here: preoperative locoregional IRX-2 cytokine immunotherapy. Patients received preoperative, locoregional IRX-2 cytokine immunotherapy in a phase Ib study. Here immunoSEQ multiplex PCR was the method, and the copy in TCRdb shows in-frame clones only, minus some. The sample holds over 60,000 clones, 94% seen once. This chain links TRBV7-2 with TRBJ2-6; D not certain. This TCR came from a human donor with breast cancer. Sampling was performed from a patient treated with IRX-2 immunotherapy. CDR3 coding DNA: TGTGCCAGCAGCTTACAAGTCGCTGGGGCCAACGTCCTGACTTTC. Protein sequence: CASSLQVAGANVLTF. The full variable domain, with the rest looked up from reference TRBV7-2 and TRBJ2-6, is GAGVSQSPSNKVTEKGKDVELRCDPISGHTALYWYRQSLGQGLEFLIYFQGNSAPDKSGLPSDRFSAERTGGSVSTLTIQRTQQEDSAVYLCASSLQVAGANVLTFGAGSRLTVL.